This T cell receptor beta chain was captured by sequencing in a study of CD8+ T cells in alopecia areata. The sample's treatment: oral pan-JAK inhibitor, 5-10 mg twice daily. V gave up 1 base and J gave up 6 bases, with 12 bases separating them. CDR3 length equals 14 residues. CDR1 LGHNA and CDR2 YSLEER come from the germline V gene. RNA, once extracted, was reverse transcribed into cDNA for use as the sequencing template. This table comes from immunoSEQ multiplex PCR, and its TCRdb copy is limited to in-frame clones, with some not included. The data hold about 220,000 clones, with under 60% observed a single time.

The rearrangement uses TRBV4-3 and TRBJ1-2; no reliable D call. This clonotype originated in a human donor with alopecia areata. The sample here was CD4+ T cells sorted from blood, taken at week 4, from a patient treated with tofacitinib. As DNA, the CDR3 is TGCGCCAGCAGCCAAGGGTCACGGCGAGATGGCTACACCTTC. It is translated as CASSQGSRRDGYTF.